The present TCR beta chain was sequenced within a study of T-cell reconstitution after alpha-beta-depleted transplantation in children (dated by TCRdb to the mid-2010s). Background for the entire study: Using TCR repertoire profiling, the study followed T-cell immune reconstitution in a quantitative way in children after TCRalphabeta/CD19-depleted allogeneic hematopoietic cell transplantation. General study outcomes and caveats: Over the following months the frequencies of hyperexpanded clones went down, and after one year T-cell counts and TCRbeta diversity were mostly credited to newly produced T cells. In some patients, the high TCRbeta diversity seen at day 60 was put down to recipient T cells and intrathymic progenitors that had survived conditioning. The apparently early alphabetaT-cell count recovery about two months after transplant was reportedly dependent on only several hundred rapidly expanded clones derived from non-depleted graft cells.

From the germline V gene (reference sequence), CDR1 is LNHNV and CDR2 is YYDKDF. The CDR3 has 15 amino acids, counting the end cysteine and phenylalanine. Just CDR3 DNA is preserved here, 45 bases in frame from base 1. The sample holds a few counts of this clonotype. The clone's antigen remains unknown. One end of the junction fails to match germline, which may point to a read error. According to the study, the label for this sample's treatment or condition signals: allogeneic hematopoietic cell transplantation with graft depleted of TCRalphabeta T cells and CD19 B cells. The transplant recipients were children given TCRalphabeta/CD19-depleted allogeneic hematopoietic cell grafts. Libraries were prepared through PCR. Data came from an Illumina HiSeq 2500. TCR library preparation used molecular barcoding, with unique molecular identifiers applied to normalize quantification of the TCRbeta repertoire. TCRdb reanalyzed the raw reads on its own, using fastp at Q25 for trimming and MiXCR for clone calling, and kept in-frame beta chains. Entries that share a CDR3 protein sequence are merged under the most common genes and DNA. This sample gives 700,000 to 950,000 distinct CDR3 sequences in total; under 20% of them show up just once. The ten largest account for about 5% of the sample.

The TCR was taken from a male patient younger than 18 who had a stem cell transplant for acute lymphoblastic leukemia, so the T cells may come from the graft donor. The material sequenced was PBMCs, mostly from graft donor cells, taken 360 days after TCRalphabeta/CD19-depleted stem cell transplant. Recombination linked TRBV15 to TRBJ1-2; tentative D gene TRBD1, with 5 bases matching. Here is the DNA: TGTGCCACCAGCAGAGATAGAGCAGGGTACTACGGCTACACCTTC. Its product reads: CATSRDRAGYYGYTF. Beyond the CDR3, the reference TRBV15 and TRBJ1-2 genes provide the residues; the full variable domain reads: DAMVIQNPRYQVTQFGKPVTLSCSQTLNHNVMYWYQQKSSQAPKLLFHYYDKDFNNEADTPDNFQSRRPNTSFCFLDIRSPGLGDTAMYLCATSRDRAGYYGYTFGSGTRLTVV.